This paragraph reports one T cell receptor beta chain. Its antigen is undetermined. This CDR3 has 14 amino acids. The junction had 8 bases not matched to a gene; V was cut back by 7 bases and J by 5 bases. Germline loops: CDR1 SGDLS, CDR2 YYNGEE. The sample belongs to a study of cytomegalovirus exposure and HLA in healthy donors. Primers for the PCR totalled 60 Vbeta and 13 Jbeta. Profiling relied on immunoSEQ multiplex PCR, and the TCRdb table lists in-frame clones only, not all of them. This sample carries 110,000 to 150,000 clones, roughly 80% of them seen once, and the ten largest clones take approximately 8.2%. Study findings and constraints: TCR beta V segments were, for the most part, productive about 87% or about 30% of the time in an earlier analysis. Relative to equally common others, HLA-associated TCR beta chains showed greater clonal expansion in a later analysis. Accurate prediction of most subjects' HLA-A and HLA-B alleles from TCR beta sequences was reported.

V is TRBV9 and J is TRBJ2-3; 9 nucleotides match TRBD1. The sample comprised PBMCs. This clonotype originated in a woman between 50 and 59 years old in good health and CMV-seropositive. CDR3 nucleotide sequence: TGTGCCAGCGGGAAGACAGGGGGGGAAGATACGCAGTATTTT. Protein: CASGKTGGEDTQYF.